This T cell receptor (beta chain) was captured by sequencing in a study of cytomegalovirus exposure and HLA in healthy donors. 13 Jbeta primers and 60 Vbeta primers were used for the PCR. The authors' processing: A later analysis counted 80 million or so unique TCR beta chains, around 10 million shared. TCRdb's copy holds only in-frame clones and misses some; the assay was immunoSEQ multiplex PCR. V and J calls and clone size are given by that table; D and trimming were obtained from the DNA. The data contain over 100,000 clones, less than 80% of them singletons. Donors counted as nominally healthy when sampled, yet unrecorded immune exposures were likely. CDR1 and CDR2 from the germline V gene are MDHEN and SYDVKM. The CDR3 is made up of 13 amino acids. The ends were cut back, 1 base at V and 5 bases at J, with 9 bases in the middle.

The specimen was PBMCs. The TCR sequence derives from a man aged 40-50 years in good health and CMV-seropositive. The rearrangement joins TRBV28 to TRBJ2-7; D is unresolved. CDR3 sequence reads: CASSLLDSDEQYF. The CDR3 nucleotides are TGTGCCAGCAGTTTATTAGACTCGGACGAGCAGTACTTC.